These T cell receptor beta chains were read from a single sample in a study of vaccination effects on CD4 cells after COVID-19. Which antigens these TCRs recognize remains unknown. Generated by immunoSEQ multiplex PCR, the TCRdb table keeps only in-frame clones and is missing some. The sample lists roughly 59,000 clones; about 78% were seen once. Sequencing was performed on CD4+ T cells from PBMCs cultured with HCoV-OC43 spike peptides, taken after COVID-19 vaccination. These TCRs come from a human donor who received a COVID-19 vaccine. Both conserved end residues are part of each CDR3. A D gene is named only where the DNA matches it firmly. Not all rows give a size; the values are once, few, many and, for expanded clones, a class.

v_gene	j_gene	abundance	d_gene	CDR3nt	CDR3aa
TRBV30	TRBJ1-6	.	.	TGTGCCTGGGAATTGCGCAGCCATGCTGTTTCACCCCTCCACTTT	CAWELRSHAVSPLHF
TRBV7-3	TRBJ2-3	.	.	TGTGCCAGCAGCTCACAGGGTAGCACAGATACGCAGTATTTT	CASSSQGSTDTQYF
TRBV2	TRBJ1-3	.	.	TGTGCCAGCGTCAGGGTACCGGGAAACACCATATATTTT	CASVRVPGNTIYF
TRBV30	TRBJ1-2	.	.	TGTGCCTGGAGTTCTAACTATGGCTACACCTTC	CAWSSNYGYTF
TRBV10-2	TRBJ2-3	.	TRBD2	TGCGCCAGCAGTATCCAGACTAGCGTGTCAGATACGCAGTATTTT	CASSIQTSVSDTQYF
TRBV7-2	TRBJ2-5	.	TRBD2	TGTGCCAGCAGCTTTCGGGGGGGGGCACAGTTGGAGACCCAGTACTTC	CASSFRGGAQLETQYF
TRBV5-8	TRBJ2-3	.	TRBD1	TGTGCCAGCCCCGTCTGGACAGGAAGAAGCACAGATACGCAGTATTTT	CASPVWTGRSTDTQYF
TRBV30	TRBJ1-1	.	.	TGTGCCTGGAGTGGACCTCTTAACACTGAAGCTTTCTTT	CAWSGPLNTEAFF
TRBV6-5	TRBJ2-3	.	.	TGTGCCAGCAGTTACTCGTGGGGCACAGATACGCAGTATTTT	CASSYSWGTDTQYF
TRBV7-2	TRBJ1-2	.	.	TGTGCCAGCAGCTCTCAGACCACTAACTATGGCTACACCTTC	CASSSQTTNYGYTF
TRBV11-2	TRBJ2-2	.	TRBD2	TGTGCCAGCAGCCGCGTAGCGGGGAACACCGGGGAGCTGTTTTTT	CASSRVAGNTGELFF
TRBV2	TRBJ1-2	few	.	TGTGCCAGCAGTTTTTTCCGGGAACAACGAACTAACTATGGCTACACCTTC	CASSFFREQRTNYGYTF
TRBV5-4	TRBJ2-3	.	TRBD2	TGTGCCAGCAGCTTGACTAGCGGGGGGCTAGATACGCAGTATTTT	CASSLTSGGLDTQYF
TRBV19	TRBJ1-2	.	.	TGTGCCAGTTCCCGGAACAGGGACCTTAACTATGGCTACACCTTC	CASSRNRDLNYGYTF
TRBV6-5	TRBJ2-3	.	TRBD2	TGTGCCACTAGCGGGGTTCCTAGCACAGATACGCAGTATTTT	CATSGVPSTDTQYF
TRBV7-2	TRBJ1-1	.	TRBD1	TGTGCCAGCAGCTCCTCAGGGGGAAATGAAGCTTTCTTT	CASSSSGGNEAFF
TRBV3-1/TRBV3-2	TRBJ2-1	few	.	TGTGCCAGCAGCCAAGATCTCGGGGGGCGGTACTACAATGAGCAGTTCTTC	CASSQDLGGRYYNEQFF
TRBV10-2	TRBJ1-1	few	.	TGCGCCAGCAGTGAAGGCAGGGTGAACACTGAAGCTTTCTTT	CASSEGRVNTEAFF
TRBV9	TRBJ2-3	.	.	TGTGCCAGCAGCGTAGCGCAGGAGGGGGATACGCAGTATTTT	CASSVAQEGDTQYF
TRBV5-6	TRBJ1-5	.	.	TGTGCCAGCAGCCGCGTCGCGGTTCCCGATCAGCCCCAGCATTTT	CASSRVAVPDQPQHF
TRBV28	TRBJ1-2	.	.	TGTGCCAGCAGCTGGTCGGTGTATGGCTACACCTTC	CASSWSVYGYTF
TRBV4-3	TRBJ1-2	few	.	TGCGCCAGCAGCCAAGATGAACGCCGTGGCTACACCTTC	CASSQDERRGYTF
TRBV5-1	TRBJ1-1	.	.	TGCGCCAGCAGCTTTTTGAACTCCCTGGGCACTGAAGCTTTCTTT	CASSFLNSLGTEAFF
TRBV2	TRBJ2-1	few	TRBD1	TGTGCCAGCAGGCGAGAAACAGGGGGACACAATGAGCAGTTCTTC	CASRRETGGHNEQFF
TRBV6-1	TRBJ1-5	.	.	TGTGCCAGCAGTGATCTTGGCAAGCGCAATTCCAATCAGCCCCAGCATTTT	CASSDLGKRNSNQPQHF
TRBV7-8	TRBJ1-1	.	.	TGTGCCAGCAGCTTACTAGCCCAAGGCGCTTTCTTT	CASSLLAQGAFF
TRBV18	TRBJ1-1	.	TRBD1	TGTGCCAGCTCACCCAGGACAGGGGGCTTGAACACTGAAGCTTTCTTT	CASSPRTGGLNTEAFF
TRBV5-6	TRBJ2-5	.	TRBD2	TGTGCCAGCAGCTATGGACTAGCCGGCCCCCAAGAGACCCAGTACTTC	CASSYGLAGPQETQYF
TRBV7-3	TRBJ2-3	.	TRBD1	TGTGCCAGCAGCTTTAAGGACAGGGACGCAGATACGCAGTATTTT	CASSFKDRDADTQYF
TRBV28	TRBJ1-3	.	.	TGTGCCAGCAGCTCTCTCGGAAGGTCTGACTCTGGAAACACCATATATTTT	CASSSLGRSDSGNTIYF
TRBV3-1/TRBV3-2	TRBJ1-4	.	.	TGTGCCAGCAGCCAAGAAAGCGAAGGCGGAAAACTGTTTTTT	CASSQESEGGKLFF
TRBV4-1	TRBJ1-5	few	TRBD1	TGCGCCAGCAGCCAGATCTGGGACAGGGGAACCACTAACAATCAGCCCCAGCATTTT	CASSQIWDRGTTNNQPQHF
TRBV10-3	TRBJ1-4	.	TRBD1	TGTGCCATCGGAGCAGCAGGGGGCTTGGGTAATGAAAAACTGTTTTTT	CAIGAAGGLGNEKLFF
TRBV19	TRBJ1-4	.	TRBD1	TGTGCCAGTAAGAACAGGGGGCATGAAAAACTGTTTTTT	CASKNRGHEKLFF
TRBV7-2	TRBJ2-5	.	TRBD1	TGTGCCAGCAGCAAACAGGGGGCCCAAGAGACCCAGTACTTC	CASSKQGAQETQYF
TRBV19	TRBJ2-2	.	.	TGTGCCAGTAGTATTCTCCAGGGAAGCACCGGGGAGCTGTTTTTT	CASSILQGSTGELFF
TRBV4-1	TRBJ1-2	.	.	TGCGCCAGCAGCCAAGATCAGGCAGGGCGGACGGGATATGGCTACACCTTC	CASSQDQAGRTGYGYTF
TRBV7-8	TRBJ1-2	few	.	TGTGCCAGCAGCTTAAAGACGGACTATGGCTACACCTTC	CASSLKTDYGYTF
TRBV5-1	TRBJ1-5	.	.	TGCGCCAGCAGCAGAGAGGGGAGAAACAATCAGCCCCAGCATTTT	CASSREGRNNQPQHF
TRBV6-1	TRBJ1-2	.	TRBD1	TGTGCCAGCAGTGAATGGGGGCAGGGGGCTGAGGGCTACACCTTC	CASSEWGQGAEGYTF
TRBV4-2	TRBJ1-2	.	.	TGTGCCAGCAGCCAGCATCAAACAGACAGGACCTATGGCTACACCTTC	CASSQHQTDRTYGYTF
TRBV7-8	TRBJ1-1	.	TRBD1	TGTGCCAGCAGCGCTTTACAGGGGGGCCCTGAAGCTTTCTTT	CASSALQGGPEAFF
TRBV13	TRBJ2-2	.	.	TGTGCCAGCAGCCCCCGCTGGGGCGGGGAGCTGTTTTTT	CASSPRWGGELFF
TRBV5-1	TRBJ1-4	.	.	TGCGCCAGCAGCTTTAGCAGTATAAATGAAAAACTGTTTTTT	CASSFSSINEKLFF
TRBV7-2	TRBJ1-3	.	.	TGTGCCAGCAGCTTAGCGCCTGGCAGGGGCACTGGAAACACCATATATTTT	CASSLAPGRGTGNTIYF
TRBV2	TRBJ1-2	.	.	TGTGCCAGCAGTGAAGCAGAGTTGACAGGCTACACCTTC	CASSEAELTGYTF